The 4 T cell receptor beta chains below come from one sample, sequenced in a study of beta chain features in type 1 diabetes. Notes on the study in general: Type 1 diabetes patients had TCRB CDR3s that were shorter (moderately but significantly so) in all four CD4+ subsets.

Isolated RNA was reverse transcribed in full, so expressed TCRB transcripts were sequenced. Data came from immunoSEQ multiplex PCR; TCRdb stores just in-frame clones and leaves some out. The repertoire consists of fewer than 70,000 clones, with about 60% occurring once and the leading ten covering 0.25% to 0.35%. For these receptors, no antigen is known. Material: stem cell memory CD4+ T cells from blood. These receptors were obtained from a woman aged 25 to 45 with type 1 diabetes.

J is TRBJ2-3 and V is TRBV9; 12 bases match TRBD2. J was trimmed by 6 bases and V by 3 bases; bases with no gene match: 5. This CDR3 region has 15 residues. CDR1 SGDLS and CDR2 YYNGEE come from the germline V gene. In nucleotides, the CDR3 is TGTGCCAGCAGCGAACTAGCGGGAGGCGCGGATACGCAGTATTTT. This translates into CASSELAGGADTQYF.

Here the CDR3 reads CAWSVPPGGGFEKLFF. The CDR3 region has the DNA TGTGCCTGGAGTGTACCTCCAGGGGGTGGATTTGAAAAACTGTTTTTT. The J gene is TRBJ1-4, the V gene TRBV30; 7 bases line up with TRBD1. Germline CDR1 is GTSNPN and CDR2 is SVGIG (reference sequence). V was pared by 0 bases and J by 7 bases, with 11 bases of the junction left unmatched. This CDR3 region has 16 residues.

There are a few counts of this clone. The chain joins TRBV18 to TRBJ2-1, with TRBD1 matching over 8 bases. V shed 4 bases, J shed 8 bases, and the junction held 7 bases outside the gene matches. Germline V gives CDR1 KGHSH, CDR2 LQKENI. The CDR3 runs 14 residues. The CDR3 coding sequence is TGTGCCAGCTCACTGAGGACAGGGTCCGATGAGCAGTTCTTC. Amino acid sequence: CASSLRTGSDEQFF.

V is TRBV28 and J is TRBJ1-3; D ambiguous. CDR3 length equals 13 residues. Per the germline V gene, CDR1 is MDHEN and CDR2 is SYDVKM. V was shortened by 2 bases and J by 5 bases, with 7 bases between the two germline ends. The CDR3 nucleotides read TGTGCCAGCAGTTTACGTCAGAGAAACACCATATATTTT. Translating it yields CASSLRQRNTIYF.